The clone carrying this TCR beta chain was counted a few times. Its antigen is currently unknown. From germline, CDR1 is SGHDT and CDR2 YYEEEE. This CDR3 comprises 12 residues. Trimming took off 4 bases at V and 5 bases at J, with 6 bases between the two ends. Donors showed nominal health when sampled, although they likely had unrecorded immune exposures. The data were obtained in a study of cytomegalovirus exposure and HLA in healthy donors. Notes on the study in general: A later analysis found that most CMV-associated TCR beta chains appeared HLA-restricted.

The PCR used 60 Vbeta and 13 Jbeta primers. Sequencing was performed with immunoSEQ multiplex PCR; in TCRdb, only in-frame clones are kept and a portion is missing. The sample has about 190,000 clones, roughly 74% seen once. The specimen was PBMCs. This rearrangement joins TRBV5-6 to TRBJ1-4, with D possibly being TRBD1 (6 bases). The TCR comes from a woman aged 30 to 39 in good health and CMV-seropositive. CDR3 sequence reads: CASSQGNEKLFF. DNA for the CDR3: TGTGCCAGCAGCCAGGGGAATGAAAAACTGTTTTTT.